This T cell receptor (beta chain) comes out of a study of T-cell reconstitution after alpha-beta-depleted transplantation in children. With respect to this clonotype: No antigen is known for it.

V was shortened by 5 bases and J by 11 bases, with 19 bases between the two germline ends. This CDR3 is built from 13 residues. CDR1 is SGHAT and CDR2 is FQDESV in the germline V gene (reference sequence). Study-wide results and caveats: Several hundred graft clones that had expanded were reportedly the source of alpha-beta T cells about two months after transplant.

Unique molecular identifiers were built into the TCRbeta library. TCRdb independently ran MiXCR on the PCR reads; one entry per CDR3 protein. The data contain 250,000 to 350,000 distinct CDR3 sequences, over 20% of them singletons. The rearrangement uses TRBV11-1 and TRBJ2-7; TRBD2 might be the D (6 bases). The TCR sequence derives from a male patient aged 5 to 17 who had a stem cell transplant for acute lymphoblastic leukemia, so the T cells may come from the graft donor. The specimen was PBMCs, mostly from graft donor cells, collected 180 days after TCRalphabeta/CD19-depleted stem cell transplant. The DNA for the CDR3 is TGTGCCAGCAGCGGGGGACTGGTTGCATTTGAGTACTTC. Residues: CASSGGLVAFEYF.